The rows below give T cell receptor beta chains drawn from one sample of a study of T cells after yellow fever vaccination. Using its own MiXCR run on the 5' RACE reads, TCRdb lists one record per CDR3 protein. This table has 500,000 to 650,000 distinct CDR3 sequences, 17% appearing once. Specimen: PBMCs, collected less than 6 days after the first yellow fever vaccination. These receptors were taken from a man younger than 35 who received the YFV17D yellow fever vaccine. The CDR3 runs from the conserved cysteine through the conserved F or W. Fields, in order: clone size, J gene, CDR3 length, V gene, D gene, CDR3 DNA, CDR3 protein. A D gene is named only where the DNA matches it firmly. The size entry is marked missing in some rows and otherwise reads once, few, many or a size class.

abundance: .; j_gene: TRBJ1-1; len: 15; v_gene: TRBV5-1; d_gene: .; CDR3nt: TGCGCCAGCAGCTTGAGCGTATTACTAGGGACTGAAGCTTTCTTT; CDR3aa: CASSLSVLLGTEAFF
abundance: .; j_gene: TRBJ2-5; len: 14; v_gene: TRBV7-2; d_gene: .; CDR3nt: TGTGCCAGCGTCCTGACTTGCGGCCAAGAGACCCAGTACTTC; CDR3aa: CASVLTCGQETQYF
abundance: .; j_gene: TRBJ2-5; len: 15; v_gene: TRBV20-1; d_gene: TRBD1; CDR3nt: TGCAGTGCCGCTGTCCGGGACAGGGTCATGGAGACCCAGTACTTC; CDR3aa: CSAAVRDRVMETQYF
abundance: few; j_gene: TRBJ1-1; len: 14; v_gene: TRBV6-1; d_gene: .; CDR3nt: TGTGCCAGCAGCCGCCTAACAAGGAACACTGAAGCTTTCTTT; CDR3aa: CASSRLTRNTEAFF
abundance: many; j_gene: TRBJ1-3; len: 17; v_gene: TRBV4-2; d_gene: .; CDR3nt: TGTGCCAGCAGCCAATCTCCGGGACGGCTCGTGGGAAACACCATATATTTT; CDR3aa: CASSQSPGRLVGNTIYF
abundance: once; j_gene: TRBJ2-1; len: 15; v_gene: TRBV6-2/TRBV6-3; d_gene: TRBD2; CDR3nt: TGTGCCAGCAGGACTGGGACTAGCGGGTACAATGAGCAGTTCTTC; CDR3aa: CASRTGTSGYNEQFF
abundance: few; j_gene: TRBJ2-6; len: 15; v_gene: TRBV27; d_gene: .; CDR3nt: TGTGCCAGCAGCCCCGGGCTACCTGGGGCCAACGTCCTGACTTTC; CDR3aa: CASSPGLPGANVLTF
abundance: .; j_gene: TRBJ2-2; len: 15; v_gene: TRBV5-5; d_gene: .; CDR3nt: TGTGCCAGCAGCTTGGCTACCTTGCTGCCCGGGGAGCTGTTTTTT; CDR3aa: CASSLATLLPGELFF
abundance: .; j_gene: TRBJ1-5; len: 18; v_gene: TRBV19; d_gene: .; CDR3nt: TGTGCCAGTAGTATTCGGGTTGCACAGGGTCGCAGCAATCAGCCCCAGCATTTT; CDR3aa: CASSIRVAQGRSNQPQHF
abundance: .; j_gene: TRBJ2-2; len: 14; v_gene: TRBV10-3; d_gene: .; CDR3nt: TGTGCCATCAGTGAAAACAGGGACACCGGGGAGCTGTTTTTT; CDR3aa: CAISENRDTGELFF
abundance: few; j_gene: TRBJ1-6; len: 11; v_gene: TRBV20-1; d_gene: .; CDR3nt: TGCAGTGCCGCGGGCGGTTCACCCCTCCACTTT; CDR3aa: CSAAGGSPLHF
abundance: few; j_gene: TRBJ2-2; len: 15; v_gene: TRBV30; d_gene: TRBD1; CDR3nt: TGTGCCTGGAGTACCGGGACAGGGAACACCGGGGAGCTGTTTTTT; CDR3aa: CAWSTGTGNTGELFF
abundance: .; j_gene: TRBJ2-1; len: 15; v_gene: TRBV3-1; d_gene: TRBD1; CDR3nt: TGTGCCAGCAGCCTGAGGGGGCAATCCTACAATGAGCAGTTCTTC; CDR3aa: CASSLRGQSYNEQFF
abundance: few; j_gene: TRBJ2-1; len: 14; v_gene: TRBV24-1; d_gene: TRBD2; CDR3nt: TGTGCCACCAGTCTACGGGGGGGATACAATGAGCAGTTCTTC; CDR3aa: CATSLRGGYNEQFF
abundance: .; j_gene: TRBJ2-1; len: 16; v_gene: TRBV20-1; d_gene: TRBD2; CDR3nt: TGCAGTGCTAGAGATGTAGGGCGGGGGGACTACAATGAGCAGTTCTTC; CDR3aa: CSARDVGRGDYNEQFF
abundance: .; j_gene: TRBJ2-7; len: 14; v_gene: TRBV20-1; d_gene: .; CDR3nt: TGCAGTGCTCGTAGACAGGCCAGCTCCTACGAGCAGTACTTC; CDR3aa: CSARRQASSYEQYF
abundance: .; j_gene: TRBJ1-1; len: 12; v_gene: TRBV11-2; d_gene: .; CDR3nt: TGTGCCAGCACCCCGGGACGCTATGAAGCTTTCTTT; CDR3aa: CASTPGRYEAFF
abundance: few; j_gene: TRBJ2-7; len: 14; v_gene: TRBV6-2/TRBV6-3; d_gene: .; CDR3nt: TGTGCCAGCCTCCGGGACGGGAATTCCTACGAGCAGTACTTC; CDR3aa: CASLRDGNSYEQYF
abundance: .; j_gene: TRBJ2-3; len: 15; v_gene: TRBV11-1; d_gene: .; CDR3nt: TGTGCCAGCAGCCCAATTCCTCATACCACAGATACGCAGTATTTT; CDR3aa: CASSPIPHTTDTQYF
abundance: few; j_gene: TRBJ2-1; len: 19; v_gene: TRBV5-1; d_gene: TRBD2; CDR3nt: TGCGCCAGCAGCCCCCTGCCCGGGACTAAAACACTGGGAAACAATGAGCAGTTCTTC; CDR3aa: CASSPLPGTKTLGNNEQFF
abundance: few; j_gene: TRBJ2-5; len: 16; v_gene: TRBV7-9; d_gene: TRBD1; CDR3nt: TGTGCCAGCAGCAGCGGGGGACAGGGGGCCCAAGAGACCCAGTACTTC; CDR3aa: CASSSGGQGAQETQYF
abundance: .; j_gene: TRBJ1-5; len: 14; v_gene: TRBV18; d_gene: .; CDR3nt: TGTGCCAGCTCACCGGGTCAGATGGAGCAGCCCCAGCATTTT; CDR3aa: CASSPGQMEQPQHF
abundance: many; j_gene: TRBJ2-5; len: 14; v_gene: TRBV7-2; d_gene: .; CDR3nt: TGTGCCAGCAGCAGAGCCAACAGTCAAGAGACCCAGTACTTC; CDR3aa: CASSRANSQETQYF
abundance: .; j_gene: TRBJ1-2; len: 13; v_gene: TRBV3-1; d_gene: .; CDR3nt: TGTGCCAGCAGCCAGCCGGACGCCTATGGCTACACCTTC; CDR3aa: CASSQPDAYGYTF
abundance: .; j_gene: TRBJ2-5; len: 12; v_gene: TRBV29-1; d_gene: .; CDR3nt: TGCAGCATCTTGACAGAACCAGAGACCCAGTACTTC; CDR3aa: CSILTEPETQYF
abundance: .; j_gene: TRBJ2-5; len: 12; v_gene: TRBV12-3/TRBV12-4; d_gene: .; CDR3nt: TGTGCCAGCAGTTCCGACGGAGGGTCCCAGTACTTC; CDR3aa: CASSSDGGSQYF
abundance: few; j_gene: TRBJ1-2; len: 16; v_gene: TRBV28; d_gene: TRBD1; CDR3nt: TGTGCCAGCAGTTTATCTACAGGGGGGCTTGGCTATGGCTACACCTTC; CDR3aa: CASSLSTGGLGYGYTF
abundance: few; j_gene: TRBJ1-4; len: 15; v_gene: TRBV13; d_gene: .; CDR3nt: TGTGCCAGCAGCCGCCAGGGAAAGACTAATGAAAAACTGTTTTTT; CDR3aa: CASSRQGKTNEKLFF
abundance: .; j_gene: TRBJ1-1; len: 16; v_gene: TRBV10-3; d_gene: .; CDR3nt: TGTGCCATCAGTACCGGGACGGAGAGGGAGAACACTGAAGCTTTCTTT; CDR3aa: CAISTGTERENTEAFF
abundance: .; j_gene: TRBJ2-5; len: 14; v_gene: TRBV6-2/TRBV6-3; d_gene: .; CDR3nt: TGTGCCAGCAGTTATGCGGGGTTCCAAGAGACCCAGTACTTC; CDR3aa: CASSYAGFQETQYF
abundance: .; j_gene: TRBJ1-2; len: 13; v_gene: TRBV5-1; d_gene: .; CDR3nt: TGCGCCATCAGCGTGAGTCGTCTCTATGGCTACACCTTC; CDR3aa: CAISVSRLYGYTF
abundance: .; j_gene: TRBJ2-4; len: 12; v_gene: TRBV6-1; d_gene: TRBD2; CDR3nt: TGTGCCAGCAGTGCGGGGGGTAACATTCAGTACTTC; CDR3aa: CASSAGGNIQYF
abundance: .; j_gene: TRBJ1-2; len: 13; v_gene: TRBV20-1; d_gene: TRBD1; CDR3nt: TGCAGTGCTTTGGACAGGTTCTCGGAAGGCTACACCTTC; CDR3aa: CSALDRFSEGYTF